The present T cell receptor beta chain was sequenced within a study of control samples from healthy donors and cancer patients. Measured with immunoSEQ multiplex PCR; TCRdb has only the in-frame clones, and not every one. The data show 150,000 to 200,000 clones, around nine tenths seen once. Trimming removed 1 base from V and 8 bases from J, with 8 bases in between. Per the germline V gene, CDR1 is SNHLY and CDR2 is FYNNEI. This CDR3 is built from 12 residues. The chain joins TRBV2 to TRBJ1-2; D is uncertain. This receptor was obtained from a man between 18 and 29 years old in good health. The source material was blood. The DNA for the CDR3 is TGTGCCAGCAGTGAAGTGGTCAGCGGCTACACCTTC. Its translation is CASSEVVSGYTF.